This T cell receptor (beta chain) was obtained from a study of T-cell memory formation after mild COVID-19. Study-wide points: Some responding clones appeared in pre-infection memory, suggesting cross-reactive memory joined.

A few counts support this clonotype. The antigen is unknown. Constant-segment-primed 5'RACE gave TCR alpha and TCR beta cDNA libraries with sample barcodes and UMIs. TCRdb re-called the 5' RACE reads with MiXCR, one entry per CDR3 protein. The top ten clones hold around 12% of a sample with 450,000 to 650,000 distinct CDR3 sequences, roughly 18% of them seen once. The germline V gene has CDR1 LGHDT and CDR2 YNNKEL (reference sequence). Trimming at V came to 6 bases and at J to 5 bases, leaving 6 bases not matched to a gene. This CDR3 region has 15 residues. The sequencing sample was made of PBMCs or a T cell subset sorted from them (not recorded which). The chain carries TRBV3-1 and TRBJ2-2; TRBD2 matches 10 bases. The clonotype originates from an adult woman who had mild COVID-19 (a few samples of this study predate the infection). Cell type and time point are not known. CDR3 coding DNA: TGTGCCAGCAGTTCTCCGGGACTAGCGACCGGGGAGCTGTTTTTT. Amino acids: CASSSPGLATGELFF.